This T cell receptor (beta chain) appears in the sequencing data of a study of CD8 T cells in Susac syndrome. An amount of RNA that ranged from 0.5 to 1 ug was reverse transcribed with random hexamers. One entry per CDR3 protein results from TCRdb running MiXCR on the immunoSEQ multiplex PCR reads. The sample carries around 150,000 distinct CDR3 sequences, just under 95% recorded once. V shed 0 bases, J shed 7 bases, and the junction held 6 bases outside the gene matches. The CDR3 length is 15 residues. Per germline, CDR1 LGHDT and CDR2 YNNKEL (reference sequence). The source material was CD8+ T cells from PBMCs. The TCR originated in a human donor with Susac syndrome. V usage is TRBV3-1 and J usage is TRBJ2-1; the match to TRBD2 covers 7 bases. This CDR3 reads CASSQELGGPNEQFF. The DNA for the CDR3 is TGTGCCAGCAGCCAAGAGTTGGGAGGGCCTAATGAGCAGTTCTTC.